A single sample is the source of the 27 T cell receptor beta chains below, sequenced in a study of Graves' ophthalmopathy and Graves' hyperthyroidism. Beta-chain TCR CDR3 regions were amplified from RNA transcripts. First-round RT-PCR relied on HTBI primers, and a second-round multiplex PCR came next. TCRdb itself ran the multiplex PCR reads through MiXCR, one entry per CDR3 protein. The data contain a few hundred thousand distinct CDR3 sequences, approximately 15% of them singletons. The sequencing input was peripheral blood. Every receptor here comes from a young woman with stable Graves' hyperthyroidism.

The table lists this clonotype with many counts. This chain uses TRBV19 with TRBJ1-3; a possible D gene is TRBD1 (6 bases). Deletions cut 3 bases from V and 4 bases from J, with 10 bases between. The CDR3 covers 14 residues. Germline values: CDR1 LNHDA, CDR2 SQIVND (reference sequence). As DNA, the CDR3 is TGTGCCAGTAGTATCTCGGGGGGCGGAAACACCATATATTTT. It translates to CASSISGGGNTIYF.

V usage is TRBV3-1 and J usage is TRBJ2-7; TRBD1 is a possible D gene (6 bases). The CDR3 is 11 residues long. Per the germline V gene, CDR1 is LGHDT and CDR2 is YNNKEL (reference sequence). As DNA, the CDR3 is TGTGCCAGCAGCTTGCAGGGGCGACTTTGGGTC. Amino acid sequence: CASSLQGRLWV.

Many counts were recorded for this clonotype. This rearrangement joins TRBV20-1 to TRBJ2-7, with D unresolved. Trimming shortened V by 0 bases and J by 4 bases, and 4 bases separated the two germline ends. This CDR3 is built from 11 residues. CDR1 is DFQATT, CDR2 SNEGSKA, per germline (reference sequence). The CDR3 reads CSAREGYEQYF. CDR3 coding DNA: TGCAGTGCTAGAGAGGGTTACGAGCAGTACTTC.

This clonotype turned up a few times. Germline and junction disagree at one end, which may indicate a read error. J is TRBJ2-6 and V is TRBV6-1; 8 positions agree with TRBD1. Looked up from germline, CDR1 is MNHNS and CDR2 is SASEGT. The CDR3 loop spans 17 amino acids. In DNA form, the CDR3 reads TGTGCCAGCAGTCTGATAGACAGGGGTTCTGGGGCCAACGCCCTGACTTTC. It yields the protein CASSLIDRGSGANALTF.

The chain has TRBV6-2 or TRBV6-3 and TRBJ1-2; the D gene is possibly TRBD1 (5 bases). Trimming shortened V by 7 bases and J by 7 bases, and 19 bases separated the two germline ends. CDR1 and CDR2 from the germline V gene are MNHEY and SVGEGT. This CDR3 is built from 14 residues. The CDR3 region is CASTNGTVFGGYTF. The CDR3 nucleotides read TGTGCCAGCACCAACGGGACCGTTTTCGGTGGCTACACCTTC.

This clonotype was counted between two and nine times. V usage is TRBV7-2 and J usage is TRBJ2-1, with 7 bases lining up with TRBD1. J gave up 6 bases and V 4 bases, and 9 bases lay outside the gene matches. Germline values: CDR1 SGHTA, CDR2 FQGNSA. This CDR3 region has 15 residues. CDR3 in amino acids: CASSSGTATVNEQFF. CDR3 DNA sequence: TGTGCCAGCAGCTCCGGGACAGCCACCGTCAATGAGCAGTTCTTC.

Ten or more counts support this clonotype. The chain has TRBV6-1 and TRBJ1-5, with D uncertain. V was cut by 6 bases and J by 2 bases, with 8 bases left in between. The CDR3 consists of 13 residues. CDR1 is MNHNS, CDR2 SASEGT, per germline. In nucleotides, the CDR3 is TGTGCCAGCAGCCGAGGTCGCAATCAGCCCCAGCATTTT. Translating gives CASSRGRNQPQHF.

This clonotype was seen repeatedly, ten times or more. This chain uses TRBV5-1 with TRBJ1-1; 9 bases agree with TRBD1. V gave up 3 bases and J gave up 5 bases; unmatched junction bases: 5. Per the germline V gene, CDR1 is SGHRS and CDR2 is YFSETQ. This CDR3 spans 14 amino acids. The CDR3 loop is CASSSGQGLTEAFF. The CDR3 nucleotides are TGCGCCAGCAGCTCGGGACAGGGTTTAACTGAAGCTTTCTTT. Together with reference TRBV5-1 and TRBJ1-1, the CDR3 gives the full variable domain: KAGVTQTPRYLIKTRGQQVTLSCSPISGHRSVSWYQQTPGQGLQFLFEYFSETQRNKGNFPGRFSGRQFSNSRSEMNVSTLELGDSALYLCASSSGQGLTEAFFGQGTRLTVV.

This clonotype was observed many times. The CDR3, as DNA: TGTGCCAGCAGTGTGGACGTTTCCTATGGCTACACCTTC. Protein sequence: CASSVDVSYGYTF. This chain uses TRBV12-3 or TRBV12-4 with TRBJ1-2, with D hard to call. The CDR3 is 13 residues long. The germline V and J ends were trimmed by 5 bases and 4 bases, with 11 bases remaining between them.

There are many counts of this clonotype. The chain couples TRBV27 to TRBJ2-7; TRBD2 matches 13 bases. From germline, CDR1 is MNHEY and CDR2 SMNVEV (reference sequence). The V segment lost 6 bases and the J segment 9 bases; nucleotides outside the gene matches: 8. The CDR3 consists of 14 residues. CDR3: CASRRLAGGDRQYF. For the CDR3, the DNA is TGTGCCAGCAGACGACTAGCGGGGGGTGATCGGCAGTACTTC.

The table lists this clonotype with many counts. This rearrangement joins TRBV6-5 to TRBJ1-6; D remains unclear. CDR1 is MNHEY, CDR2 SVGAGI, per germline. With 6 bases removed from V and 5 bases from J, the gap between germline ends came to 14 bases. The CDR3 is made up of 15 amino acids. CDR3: CASSYDPGNNSPLHF. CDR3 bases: TGTGCCAGCAGCTACGACCCAGGCAATAATTCACCCCTCCACTTT.

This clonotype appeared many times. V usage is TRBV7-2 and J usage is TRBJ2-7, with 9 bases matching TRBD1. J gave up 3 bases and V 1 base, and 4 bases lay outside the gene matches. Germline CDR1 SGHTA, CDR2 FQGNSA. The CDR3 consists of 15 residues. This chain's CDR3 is CASSLVGQGLYEQYF. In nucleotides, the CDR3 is TGTGCCAGCAGCTTAGTCGGACAGGGGCTCTACGAGCAGTACTTC.

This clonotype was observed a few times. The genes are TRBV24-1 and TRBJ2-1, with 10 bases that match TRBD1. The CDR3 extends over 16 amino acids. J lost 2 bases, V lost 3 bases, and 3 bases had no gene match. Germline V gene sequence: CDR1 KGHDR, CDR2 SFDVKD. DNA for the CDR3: TGTGCCACCAGTGATCGTGGACAGGGGGCCTACAATGAGCAGTTCTTC. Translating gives CATSDRGQGAYNEQFF.

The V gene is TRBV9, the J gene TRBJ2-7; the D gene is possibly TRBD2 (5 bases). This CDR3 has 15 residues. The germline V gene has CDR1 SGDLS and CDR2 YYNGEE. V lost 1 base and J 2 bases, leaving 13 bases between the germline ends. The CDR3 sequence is CASSVHPERTYEQYF. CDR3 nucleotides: TGTGCCAGCAGCGTACATCCTGAGCGGACCTACGAGCAGTACTTC.

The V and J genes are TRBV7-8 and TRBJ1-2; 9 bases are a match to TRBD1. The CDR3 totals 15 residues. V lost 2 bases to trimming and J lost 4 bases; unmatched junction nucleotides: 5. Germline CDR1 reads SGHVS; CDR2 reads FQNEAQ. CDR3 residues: CASSLFGTGPYGYTF. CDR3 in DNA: TGTGCCAGCAGCTTATTCGGGACAGGGCCCTATGGCTACACCTTC. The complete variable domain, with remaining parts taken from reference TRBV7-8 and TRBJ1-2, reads GAGVSQSPRYKVAKRGQDVALRCDPISGHVSLFWYQQALGQGPEFLTYFQNEAQLDKSGLPSDRFFAERPEGSVSTLKIQRTQQEDSAVYLCASSLFGTGPYGYTFGSGTRLTVV.

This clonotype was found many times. The CDR3 sequence is CASSLGTSPSYEQYF. CDR3 sequence (DNA): TGTGCCAGCAGCTTAGGGACATCCCCCTCCTACGAGCAGTACTTC. The rearrangement uses TRBV11-3 and TRBJ2-7; D is perhaps TRBD1 (5 bases). The CDR3 extends over 15 amino acids. Per the germline V gene, CDR1 is SGHNT and CDR2 is YENEEA. V lost 1 base and J 0 bases, leaving 10 bases between the germline ends.

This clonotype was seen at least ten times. The CDR3: CASSARGSTLSYEQYF. The CDR3 DNA follows: TGTGCCAGTAGTGCCCGGGGCTCTACCCTCTCCTACGAGCAGTACTTC. The chain is built from TRBV19 and TRBJ2-7; D may match TRBD1 or TRBD2 (5 bases each). V lost 5 bases and J lost 0, with 17 bases in between. The CDR3 covers 16 residues. Germline CDR1 LNHDA, CDR2 SQIVND (reference sequence).

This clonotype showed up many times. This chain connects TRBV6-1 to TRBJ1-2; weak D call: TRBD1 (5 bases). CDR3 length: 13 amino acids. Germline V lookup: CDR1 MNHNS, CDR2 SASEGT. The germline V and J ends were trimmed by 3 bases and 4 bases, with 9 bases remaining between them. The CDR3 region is CASSDRVPYGYTF. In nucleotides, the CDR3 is TGTGCCAGCAGTGACAGGGTCCCCTATGGCTACACCTTC.

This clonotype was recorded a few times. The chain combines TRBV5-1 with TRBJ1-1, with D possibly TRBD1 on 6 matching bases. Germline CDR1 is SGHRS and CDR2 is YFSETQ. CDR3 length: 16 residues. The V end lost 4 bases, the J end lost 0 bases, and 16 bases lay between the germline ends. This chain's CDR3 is CASSKDSPNMNTEAFF. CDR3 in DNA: TGCGCCAGCAGCAAGGACAGCCCGAACATGAACACTGAAGCTTTCTTT.

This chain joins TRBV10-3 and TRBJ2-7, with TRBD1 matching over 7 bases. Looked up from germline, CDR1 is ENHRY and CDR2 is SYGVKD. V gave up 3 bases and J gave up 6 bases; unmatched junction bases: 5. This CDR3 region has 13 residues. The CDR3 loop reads CAISERQGGEQYF. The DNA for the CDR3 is TGTGCCATCAGTGAAAGACAGGGCGGCGAGCAGTACTTC.

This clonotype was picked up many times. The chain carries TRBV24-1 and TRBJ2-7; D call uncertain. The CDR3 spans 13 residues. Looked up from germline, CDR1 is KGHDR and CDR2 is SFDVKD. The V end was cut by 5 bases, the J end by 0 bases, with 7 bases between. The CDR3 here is CATSAADSYEQYF. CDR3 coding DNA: TGTGCCACCAGTGCGGCGGACTCCTACGAGCAGTACTTC.

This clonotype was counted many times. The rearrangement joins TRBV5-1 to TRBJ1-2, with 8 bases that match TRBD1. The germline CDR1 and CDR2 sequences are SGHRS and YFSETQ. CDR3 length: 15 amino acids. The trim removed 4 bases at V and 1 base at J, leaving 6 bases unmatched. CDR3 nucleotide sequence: TGCGCCAGCAGCGCCCGGACAGGGCATAACTATGGCTACACCTTC. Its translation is CASSARTGHNYGYTF. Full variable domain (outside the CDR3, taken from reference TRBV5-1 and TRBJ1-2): KAGVTQTPRYLIKTRGQQVTLSCSPISGHRSVSWYQQTPGQGLQFLFEYFSETQRNKGNFPGRFSGRQFSNSRSEMNVSTLELGDSALYLCASSARTGHNYGYTFGSGTRLTVV.

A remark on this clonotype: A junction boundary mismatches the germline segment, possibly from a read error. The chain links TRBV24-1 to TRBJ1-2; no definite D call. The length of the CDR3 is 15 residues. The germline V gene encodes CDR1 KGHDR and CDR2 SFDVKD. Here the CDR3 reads CATSDRRLGDYGYTF. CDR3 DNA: TGTGCCACCAGTGACCGAAGACTGGGAGACTATGGTTACACCTTC.

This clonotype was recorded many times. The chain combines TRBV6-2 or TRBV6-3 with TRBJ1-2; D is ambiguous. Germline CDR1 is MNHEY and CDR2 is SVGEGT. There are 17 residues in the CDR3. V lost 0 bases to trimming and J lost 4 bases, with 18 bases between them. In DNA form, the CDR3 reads TGTGCCAGCAGTTACTCGACGTTAACGGGCCAACTCTATGGCTACACCTTC. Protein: CASSYSTLTGQLYGYTF.

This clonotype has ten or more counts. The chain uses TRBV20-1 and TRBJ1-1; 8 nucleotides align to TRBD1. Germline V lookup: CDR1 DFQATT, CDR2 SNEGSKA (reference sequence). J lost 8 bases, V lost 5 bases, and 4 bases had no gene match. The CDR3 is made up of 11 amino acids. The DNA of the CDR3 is TGCAGTGCTCGAAGGACAGGGGAAGCTTTCTTT. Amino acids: CSARRTGEAFF.

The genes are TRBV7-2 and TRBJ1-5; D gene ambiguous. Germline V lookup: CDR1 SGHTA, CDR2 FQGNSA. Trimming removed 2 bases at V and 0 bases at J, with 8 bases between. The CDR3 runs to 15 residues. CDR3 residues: CASSLLGYSNQPQHF. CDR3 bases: TGTGCCAGCAGCTTATTGGGATATAGCAATCAGCCCCAGCATTTT.

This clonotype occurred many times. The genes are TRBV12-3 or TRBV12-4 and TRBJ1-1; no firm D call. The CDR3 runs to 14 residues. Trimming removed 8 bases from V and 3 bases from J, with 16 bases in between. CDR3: CASSLSSGDTEAFF. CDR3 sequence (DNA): TGTGCCAGCTCCTTATCCTCAGGTGACACTGAAGCTTTCTTT.